The 6 T cell receptor beta chains below come from one sample, sequenced in a study of siplizumab effects on memory and regulatory T cells. Data came from immunoSEQ multiplex PCR; TCRdb stores just in-frame clones and leaves some out. Among approximately 82,000 clones listed, 80% to 90% were seen once. Source material: Tregs sorted from blood. Receptors were obtained from a human donor in good health.

The rearrangement links TRBV7-9 to TRBJ1-1, with D possibly matching TRBD1 (5 bases). Trimming pared 5 bases from V and 2 bases from J, leaving 21 bases between. Germline values: CDR1 SEHNR, CDR2 FQNEAQ (reference sequence). The CDR3 runs to 17 residues. CDR3 DNA sequence: TGTGCCAGCAGCCCAGGACAAGGCCTCCATTTAAACACTGAAGCTTTCTTT. Translating gives CASSPGQGLHLNTEAFF.

V usage is TRBV7-2 and J usage is TRBJ2-5; weak D call: TRBD2 (5 bases). Trimming stripped 0 bases from V and 7 bases from J, with 12 bases between. The germline V gene has CDR1 SGHTA and CDR2 FQGNSA. The CDR3 runs 14 residues. DNA for the CDR3: TGTGCCAGCAGCTTAGCGCACGGGGTCGCGACCCAGTACTTC. Translating gives CASSLAHGVATQYF.

The chain links TRBV6-5 to TRBJ1-2, with D uncertain. The germline CDR1 and CDR2 sequences are MNHEY and SVGAGI. The CDR3 covers 14 residues. The V end was cut by 0 bases, the J end by 4 bases, with 9 bases between. This CDR3 reads CASSYSTKSYGYTF. The DNA for the CDR3 is TGTGCCAGCAGTTACTCGACCAAGAGCTATGGCTACACCTTC.

By share, this clone counts as medium-sized. The rearrangement uses TRBV12-5 and TRBJ1-1; no clear D gene. The CDR3 is 14 amino acids. Trimming left V 4 bases short and J 0 bases short, with 9 bases between. CDR1 is LGHNT, CDR2 FRNRAP, per germline. CDR3 nucleotides: TGTGCTAGTGGTTCGGTACGCATGAACACTGAAGCTTTCTTT. It specifies CASGSVRMNTEAFF.

The chain employs TRBV5-1 and TRBJ2-1, with D possibly being TRBD2 (6 bases). V was shortened by 0 bases and J by 0 bases, with 10 bases between the two germline ends. The CDR3 length is 16 residues. Germline assignment: CDR1 SGHRS and CDR2 YFSETQ. CDR3 residues: CASSLGAGGSYNEQFF. The CDR3 nucleotides are TGCGCCAGCAGCTTGGGAGCCGGGGGCTCCTACAATGAGCAGTTCTTC.

The chain recombines TRBV12-5 with TRBJ1-5; no definite D call. CDR1 is LGHNT and CDR2 is FRNRAP in the germline V gene. CDR3 length equals 13 residues. V dropped 1 base and J dropped 11 bases, with 12 bases sitting between them. CDR3 nucleotides: TGTGCTAGTGGTTTGGCACTCTTCGCAGCCCAGCATTTT. Its translation: CASGLALFAAQHF.